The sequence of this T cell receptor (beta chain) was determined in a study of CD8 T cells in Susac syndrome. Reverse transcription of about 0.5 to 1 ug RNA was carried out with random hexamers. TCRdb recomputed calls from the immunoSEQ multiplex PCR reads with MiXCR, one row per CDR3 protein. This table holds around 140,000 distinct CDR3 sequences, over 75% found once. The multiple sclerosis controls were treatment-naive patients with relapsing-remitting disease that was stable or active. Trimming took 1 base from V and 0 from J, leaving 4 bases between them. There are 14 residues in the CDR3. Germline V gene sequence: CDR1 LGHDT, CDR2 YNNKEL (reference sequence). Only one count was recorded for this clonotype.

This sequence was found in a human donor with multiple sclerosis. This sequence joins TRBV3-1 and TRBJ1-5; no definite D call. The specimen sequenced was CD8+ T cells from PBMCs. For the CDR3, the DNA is TGTGCCAGCAGCCAAGCGGCTAGCAATCAGCCCCAGCATTTT. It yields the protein CASSQAASNQPQHF.